Each of the 24 T cell receptor beta chains below was sequenced from the same sample in a study of blood T cells in healthy people across ages. Primed by a sample-barcoded 5' primer and a J-beta primer mix, a second PCR proceeded for 7 to 11 cycles. TCRdb passed the 5' RACE reads through MiXCR, listing each CDR3 protein once. The table lists 920,000 or so distinct CDR3 sequences, around 45% of them singletons. What was sequenced was blood. Receptors originate from a woman aged 55-75 years in good health.

The chain has TRBV18 and TRBJ1-1, with a possible D match to TRBD1 (6 bases). V was shortened by 3 bases and J by 10 bases, with 12 bases between the two germline ends. This CDR3 has 12 residues. From germline, CDR1 is KGHSH and CDR2 LQKENI. Here the CDR3 reads CASSPRGGVAFF. In DNA, the CDR3 is TGTGCCAGCTCACCCAGGGGTGGGGTAGCTTTCTTT. Full variable domain (missing parts from reference TRBV18 and TRBJ1-1): NAGVMQNPRHLVRRRGQEARLRCSPMKGHSHVYWYRQLPEEGLKFMVYLQKENIIDESGMPKERFSAEFPKEGPSILRIQQVVRGDSAAYFCASSPRGGVAFFGQGTRLTVV.

The rearrangement joins TRBV27 to TRBJ2-1; 7 positions match TRBD2. CDR3 length: 17 amino acids. Unmatched junction bases numbered 19, after V lost 7 bases and J lost 7 bases. Per the germline V gene, CDR1 is MNHEY and CDR2 is SMNVEV (reference sequence). CDR3 sequence (DNA): TGTGCCAGCACCACCCAGCCCGGGGGGAGTAGGGTGAATGAGCAGTTCTTC. Its protein product is CASTTQPGGSRVNEQFF.

This rearrangement joins TRBV2 to TRBJ1-2, with a possible D match to TRBD1 (6 bases). The CDR3 is 13 residues long. Deletions cut 5 bases from V and 2 bases from J, with 9 bases between. Germline V CDR1 and CDR2: SNHLY, FYNNEI. CDR3 sequence reads: CASSNTGNYGYTF. CDR3 coding DNA: TGTGCCAGCAGTAATACAGGGAACTATGGCTACACCTTC.

J is TRBJ2-1 and V is TRBV3-1, with D perhaps matching TRBD1 or TRBD2 (5 bases each). Germline CDR1 is LGHDT and CDR2 is YNNKEL (reference sequence). V was clipped by 3 bases and J by 3 bases, with 9 bases between them. There are 14 residues in the CDR3. CDR3: CASSQGPSYNEQFF. Here the CDR3 DNA reads TGTGCCAGCAGCCAGGGACCCAGCTACAATGAGCAGTTCTTC.

This clonotype has a handful of counts. V gene TRBV21-1 combines with J gene TRBJ2-5; the listed D gene, TRBD1, was not tested against the DNA. TRBV21-1 represents a pseudogene. This CDR3 is built from 12 residues. DNA of the CDR3: TGTGCCAGCATGGGGGGAACCAAGACCCAGTACTTC. Protein: CASMGGTKTQYF.

V usage is TRBV2 and J usage is TRBJ2-1; 8 positions match TRBD1. After removal of 4 bases from V and 0 bases from J, the junction contained 8 bases not matched to a gene. The CDR3 extends over 17 amino acids. Germline CDR1 is SNHLY and CDR2 is FYNNEI. Here the CDR3 DNA reads TGTGCCAGCAGTGGACAGGGGCAAAGGGGCTCCTACAATGAGCAGTTCTTC. Translated: CASSGQGQRGSYNEQFF.

The chain joins TRBV20-1 to TRBJ1-5; D perhaps matches TRBD1 (5 bases). V gave up 0 bases and J gave up 7 bases, with 13 bases separating them. The germline CDR1 and CDR2 sequences are DFQATT and SNEGSKA (reference sequence). The CDR3 length is 14 residues. This chain's CDR3 is CSARDSGSGQPQHF. The CDR3 DNA is TGCAGTGCTAGAGATTCAGGGAGTGGGCAGCCCCAGCATTTT.

This clonotype was observed a few times. The chain joins TRBV7-2 to TRBJ2-5; TRBD1 matches at 10 bases. This CDR3 has 15 amino acids. CDR1 SGHTA and CDR2 FQGNSA come from the germline V gene. V shed 5 bases, J shed 5 bases, and the junction held 8 bases outside the gene matches. The CDR3 loop is CASSQGTGVLETQYF. The CDR3 nucleotides are TGTGCCAGCAGCCAAGGGACAGGGGTTTTGGAGACCCAGTACTTC.

The rearrangement uses TRBV7-6 and TRBJ2-3, with TRBD2 matching over 8 bases. Looked up from germline, CDR1 is SGHVS and CDR2 is FNYEAQ. The CDR3 is made up of 17 amino acids. The V gene end was trimmed by 4 bases and the J gene end by 0 bases; junction bases not matched to a gene: 9. The DNA of the CDR3 is TGTGCCAGCAGCTCCTCGGGGGGGGCCCTTAGCACAGATACGCAGTATTTT. As protein: CASSSSGGALSTDTQYF.

V and J are TRBV5-1 and TRBJ2-7; TRBD2 is a possible D gene (5 bases). The CDR3 contains 15 residues. V was trimmed by 4 bases and J by 7 bases, leaving 21 bases between them. Looked up from germline, CDR1 is SGHRS and CDR2 is YFSETQ. The CDR3 loop is CASSLDGMGSDEQYF. The CDR3 DNA reads as TGCGCCAGCAGCCTGGATGGGATGGGGAGTGATGAGCAGTACTTC. The variable domain in full, completed from reference TRBV5-1 and TRBJ2-7, reads KAGVTQTPRYLIKTRGQQVTLSCSPISGHRSVSWYQQTPGQGLQFLFEYFSETQRNKGNFPGRFSGRQFSNSRSEMNVSTLELGDSALYLCASSLDGMGSDEQYFGPGTRLTVT.

Concerning this clonotype itself: A read error may account for a junction end that differs from germline. The chain recombines TRBV7-2 with TRBJ2-5; D unresolved. Germline assignment: CDR1 SGHTA and CDR2 FQGNSA. The CDR3 is made up of 11 amino acids. CDR3 sequence: CAGSFAETQYF. CDR3 nucleotide sequence: TGTGCCGGCAGCTTCGCAGAGACCCAGTACTTC.

J is TRBJ2-1 and V is TRBV12-3 or TRBV12-4; D remains ambiguous. Trimming pared 4 bases from V and 10 bases from J, leaving 8 bases between. The CDR3 covers 11 residues. The CDR3 protein is CASSSIWEQFF. CDR3 in DNA: TGTGCCAGCAGTTCAATATGGGAGCAGTTCTTC.

The gene calls are TRBV5-6 and TRBJ2-1, with 8 bases fitting TRBD2. The length of the CDR3 is 15 residues. Unmatched junction bases numbered 6, after V lost 0 bases and J lost 7 bases. Germline V gene data show CDR1 as SGHDT and CDR2 as YYEEEE. CDR3 sequence (DNA): TGTGCCAGCAGCTTGGCGTCTAGCGGGTTGAATGAGCAGTTCTTC. Translating it yields CASSLASSGLNEQFF.

This clonotype was seen only a few times. This CDR3 is CASSPGTSGDNEQFF. CDR3 coding DNA: TGTGCCAGCAGTCCAGGGACTAGCGGTGACAATGAGCAGTTCTTC. The chain has TRBV27 and TRBJ2-1; 11 positions agree with TRBD2. This CDR3 has 15 amino acids. The V segment lost 5 bases and the J segment 5 bases; nucleotides outside the gene matches: 5. Germline values: CDR1 MNHEY, CDR2 SMNVEV (reference sequence).

The J gene is TRBJ1-1, the V gene TRBV30; D perhaps matches TRBD1 (5 bases). The CDR3 runs 16 residues. Per the germline V gene, CDR1 is GTSNPN and CDR2 is SVGIG (reference sequence). Trimming cost V 2 bases and J 9 bases, with 25 bases left between them. The DNA of the CDR3 is TGTGCCTGGAGTCCCCAGGATTACGGGGACGGCGGGAAAGCTTTCTTT. It codes for CAWSPQDYGDGGKAFF.

This rearrangement joins TRBV20-1 to TRBJ1-5; 7 bases align to TRBD1. This CDR3 spans 15 amino acids. Trimming took 3 bases from V and 7 from J; bases not matched to a gene: 12. CDR1 and CDR2 (germline): DFQATT, SNEGSKA (reference sequence). CDR3 loop: CSARKTGSRGQPQHF. CDR3 DNA sequence: TGCAGTGCTAGGAAGACAGGGTCCCGGGGGCAGCCCCAGCATTTT.

This clonotype has a handful of counts. The chain couples TRBV27 to TRBJ2-1; 8 bases are a match to TRBD2. V gave up 5 bases and J gave up 10 bases; unmatched junction bases: 4. The CDR3 has 12 amino acids. Germline CDR1 is MNHEY and CDR2 is SMNVEV (reference sequence). The CDR3 loop is CASSGTSDEQFF. In DNA, the CDR3 is TGTGCCAGCAGTGGGACTAGTGACGAGCAGTTCTTC.

The rearrangement uses TRBV4-3 and TRBJ1-2; D gene ambiguous. From germline, CDR1 is LGHNA and CDR2 YSLEER. The CDR3 loop spans 14 amino acids. V lost 3 bases and J lost 3, with 11 bases in between. CDR3 sequence: CASSHLAAHYGYTF. The CDR3 nucleotides are TGCGCCAGCAGCCACCTGGCAGCTCACTATGGCTACACCTTC.

The chain combines TRBV20-1 with TRBJ1-2, with no clear D. In germline, CDR1 is DFQATT, CDR2 SNEGSKA (reference sequence). The CDR3 totals 14 residues. Trimming cost V 4 bases and J 1 base, with 13 bases left between them. The CDR3 protein is CSATGQAVNYGYTF. The CDR3 DNA follows: TGCAGTGCTACTGGGCAGGCGGTTAACTATGGCTACACCTTC.

The J gene is TRBJ2-3, the V gene TRBV12-3 or TRBV12-4, with D unresolved. Trimming took 6 bases from V and 4 from J, leaving 8 bases between them. The CDR3 spans 12 residues. The CDR3 region has the DNA TGTGCCAGCAGATTAACCCCAGATACGCAGTATTTT. This sequence encodes CASRLTPDTQYF.

The sample holds a few counts of this clonotype. The chain is built from TRBV6-1 and TRBJ2-7; TRBD2 matches at 15 bases. Germline CDR1 MNHNS, CDR2 SASEGT. The ends lost 6 bases at V and 0 bases at J; junction bases unmatched: 9. The CDR3 has 18 amino acids. CDR3: CASSTGLAGGKASYEQYF. The CDR3 DNA follows: TGTGCCAGCAGCACGGGACTAGCGGGAGGTAAAGCCTCCTACGAGCAGTACTTC.

This clonotype was seen only a few times. CDR3 sequence reads: CAISPTDRTDQPQHF. The CDR3 DNA follows: TGTGCCATCAGTCCAACCGACAGGACTGATCAGCCCCAGCATTTT. The rearrangement uses TRBV10-3 and TRBJ1-5; weak D call: TRBD1 (6 bases). In germline, CDR1 is ENHRY, CDR2 SYGVKD. Deletions cut 5 bases from V and 5 bases from J, with 16 bases between. The CDR3 loop spans 15 amino acids.

This clonotype was seen a handful of times. V and J are TRBV28 and TRBJ2-3, with D possibly being TRBD2 (5 bases). This CDR3 has 15 residues. CDR1 and CDR2 from the germline V gene are MDHEN and SYDVKM. The V end was cut by 6 bases, the J end by 2 bases, with 15 bases between. The CDR3 nucleotides read TGTGCCAGCAGCCAAACCCGGGGAAACACAGATACGCAGTATTTT. Translated: CASSQTRGNTDTQYF.

The CDR3 protein is CASSPGQGTVYEQFF. Here the CDR3 DNA reads TGTGCCAGCAGCCCGGGACAGGGGACCGTTTATGAGCAGTTCTTC. The chain recombines TRBV3-1 with TRBJ2-1; 10 nucleotides align to TRBD1. Trimming cost V 4 bases and J 8 bases; bases outside gene matches: 8. CDR3 length: 15 amino acids. In germline, CDR1 is LGHDT, CDR2 YNNKEL (reference sequence).